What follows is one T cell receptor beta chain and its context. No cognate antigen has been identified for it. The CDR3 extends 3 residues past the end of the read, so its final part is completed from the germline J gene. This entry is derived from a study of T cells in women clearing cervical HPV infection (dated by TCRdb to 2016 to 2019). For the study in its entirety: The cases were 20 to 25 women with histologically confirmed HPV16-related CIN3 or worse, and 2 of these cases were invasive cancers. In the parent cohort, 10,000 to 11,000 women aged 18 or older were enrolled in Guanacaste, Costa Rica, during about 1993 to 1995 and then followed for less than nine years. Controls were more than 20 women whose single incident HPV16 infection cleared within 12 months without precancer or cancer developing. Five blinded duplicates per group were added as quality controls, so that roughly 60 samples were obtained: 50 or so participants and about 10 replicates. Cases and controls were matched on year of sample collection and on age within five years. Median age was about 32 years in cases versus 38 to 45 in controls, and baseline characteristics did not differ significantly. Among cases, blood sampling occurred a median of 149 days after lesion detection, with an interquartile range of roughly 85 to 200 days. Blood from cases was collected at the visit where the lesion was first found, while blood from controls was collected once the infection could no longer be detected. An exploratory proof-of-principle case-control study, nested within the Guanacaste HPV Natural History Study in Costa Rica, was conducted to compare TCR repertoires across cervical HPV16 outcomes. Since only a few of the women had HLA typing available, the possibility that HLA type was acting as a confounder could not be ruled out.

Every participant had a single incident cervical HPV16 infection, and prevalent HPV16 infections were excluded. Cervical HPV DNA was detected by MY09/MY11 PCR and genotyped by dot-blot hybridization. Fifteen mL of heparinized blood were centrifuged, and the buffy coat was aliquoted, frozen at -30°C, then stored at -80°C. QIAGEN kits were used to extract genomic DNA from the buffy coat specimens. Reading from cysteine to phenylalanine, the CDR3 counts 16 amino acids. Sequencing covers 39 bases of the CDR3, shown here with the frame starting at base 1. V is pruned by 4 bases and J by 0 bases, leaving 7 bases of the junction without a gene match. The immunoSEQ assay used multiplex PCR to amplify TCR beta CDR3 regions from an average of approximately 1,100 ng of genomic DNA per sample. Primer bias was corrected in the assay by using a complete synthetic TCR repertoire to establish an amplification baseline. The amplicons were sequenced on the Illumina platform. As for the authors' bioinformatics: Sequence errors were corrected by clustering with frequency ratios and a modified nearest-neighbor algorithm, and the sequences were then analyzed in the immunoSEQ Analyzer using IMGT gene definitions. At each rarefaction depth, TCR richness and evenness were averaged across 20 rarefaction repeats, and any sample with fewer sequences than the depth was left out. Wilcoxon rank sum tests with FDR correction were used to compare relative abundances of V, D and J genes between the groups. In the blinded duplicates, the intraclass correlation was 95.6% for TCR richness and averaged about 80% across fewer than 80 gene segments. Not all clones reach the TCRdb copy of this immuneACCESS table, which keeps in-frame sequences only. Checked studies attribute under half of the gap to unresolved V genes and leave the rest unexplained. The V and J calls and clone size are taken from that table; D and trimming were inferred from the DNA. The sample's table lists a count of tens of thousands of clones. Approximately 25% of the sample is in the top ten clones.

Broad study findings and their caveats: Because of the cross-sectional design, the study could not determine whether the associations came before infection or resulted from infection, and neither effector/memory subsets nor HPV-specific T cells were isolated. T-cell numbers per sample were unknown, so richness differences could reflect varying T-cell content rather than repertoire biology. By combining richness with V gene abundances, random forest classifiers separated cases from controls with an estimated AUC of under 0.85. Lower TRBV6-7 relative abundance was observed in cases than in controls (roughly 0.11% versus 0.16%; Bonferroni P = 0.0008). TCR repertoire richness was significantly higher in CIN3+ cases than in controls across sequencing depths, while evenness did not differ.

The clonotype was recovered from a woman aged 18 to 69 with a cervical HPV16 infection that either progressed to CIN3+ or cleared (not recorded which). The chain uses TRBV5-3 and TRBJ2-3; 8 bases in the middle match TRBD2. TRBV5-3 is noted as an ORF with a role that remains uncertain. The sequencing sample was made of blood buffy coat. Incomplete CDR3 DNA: TGTGCCAGAAGCCCGTGGGCTAGCGGGAGCACAGATACG. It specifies CARSPWASGSTDT. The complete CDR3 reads CARSPWASGSTDTQYF.